The subject of this entry is one T cell receptor beta chain. The target of this receptor is not known. The sample holds no much larger clone one base away, and base qualities are not on file. These data come from a study of blood T cell repertoires in COVID-19 (TCRdb year 2020). Describing the broader study: Samples from collaborators originated in the United States, Italy and Spain and spanned both the acute and convalescent phases of COVID-19. The repertoires were made available in a free public database intended to serve as a resource for research on the immune response to SARS-CoV-2. The material from the prospective study consisted of cDNA or gDNA derived from T cells, B-cell-depleted T cells, or PBMCs. The sample metadata nearly always contained a de-identified subject ID, COVID-19 status, age in years and sex. The samples were drawn from the first 160 participants of the ongoing ImmuneRACE study and from 1,200 or so subjects provided by 6 global collaborators. Where HLA class I and class II types were available, the types were taken from metadata supplied by the sample provider, not from assay-based typing. Deeply sampled blood TCRbeta repertoires from subjects exposed to, actively infected with, or recovered from COVID-19 were included in the dataset. Overall study results and their limits: Clinical and demographic metadata were provided uncurated, with the amount varying by source and participant.

In the germline V gene, CDR1 corresponds to MNHEY and CDR2 to SVGAGI. V was cut back by 6 bases and J by 4 bases, leaving a gap of 16 bases between them. From cysteine to phenylalanine, the CDR3 is 15 amino acids long. The entry retains the CDR3 DNA only, 45 bases that are in frame from base 1. The collaborating institutions used their own protocols to collect whole blood in K2EDTA tubes. For TCRbeta analysis, collaborator samples were shipped as frozen whole blood, as isolated PBMCs, or as DNA extracted from either sample type. The immunoSEQ Assay, a bias-controlled multiplex PCR, was used to amplify TCRbeta CDR3 regions from genomic DNA. The original pipeline was this. Within the assay, amplification of reference gene primers was used to estimate how many nucleated cells each sample contained. To quantify the absolute abundance of each unique TCRbeta CDR3 rearrangement, sequence reads were collapsed and filtered. For each sample, productive Simpson clonality was calculated as the square root of Simpson's diversity index across productive rearrangements. In its TCRdb copy, this immuneACCESS table keeps in-frame sequences only and misses some clones. Where compared with another copy, unresolved V genes explain less than half of these, and the others have no known cause. D and trimming come from the DNA, and the V and J calls and clone size come from that table. The table for this sample lists about 240,000 clones; more than 75% of them were counted only once. The leading ten clones occupy around 12% of the sample.

The receptor comes from a woman aged 60-75 years with active or convalescent COVID-19. The rearranged chain carries TRBV6-5 and TRBJ2-1, and possibly TRBD1, on 6 matching bases. The specimen sequenced was peripheral blood. CDR3 region: CASSQTGSGYNEQFF. The DNA sequence is given as TGTGCCAGCAGCCAAACAGGGTCTGGGTACAATGAGCAGTTCTTC.